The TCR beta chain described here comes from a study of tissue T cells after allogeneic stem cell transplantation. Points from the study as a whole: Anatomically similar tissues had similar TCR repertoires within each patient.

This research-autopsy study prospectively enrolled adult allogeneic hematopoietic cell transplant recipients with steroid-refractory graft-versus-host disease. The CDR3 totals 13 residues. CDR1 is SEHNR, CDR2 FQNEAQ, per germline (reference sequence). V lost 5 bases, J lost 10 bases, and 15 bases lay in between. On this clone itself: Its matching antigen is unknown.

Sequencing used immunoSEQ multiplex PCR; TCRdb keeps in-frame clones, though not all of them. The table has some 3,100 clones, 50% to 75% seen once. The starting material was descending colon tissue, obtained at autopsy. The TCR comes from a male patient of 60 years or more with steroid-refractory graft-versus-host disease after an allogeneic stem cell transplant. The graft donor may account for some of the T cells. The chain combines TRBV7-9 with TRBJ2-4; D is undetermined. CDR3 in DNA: TGTGCCAGCAGCAACGAATTGGACGCTATTCAGTACTTC. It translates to CASSNELDAIQYF.